The present T cell receptor (beta chain) was sequenced within a study of shared clonotypes between healthy human individuals. The ends were cut back, 0 bases at V and 3 bases at J, with 7 bases in the middle. Germline V lookup: CDR1 SGHRS, CDR2 YFSETQ. CDR3 length: 15 residues. The table came from immunoSEQ multiplex PCR; TCRdb's copy has only in-frame clones and leaves some out. The sample lists approximately 1,500,000 clones, roughly 96% occurring once. This rearrangement joins TRBV5-1 to TRBJ2-6; D remains unclear. The receptor's source is a man aged 30 to 39 in good health. Sequencing was performed on naive CD4+ T cells sorted from blood. Specified subset: CD45RA+ positively selected. In DNA form, the CDR3 reads TGCGCCAGCAGCTTGGACGGCTTTGGGGCCAACGTCCTGACTTTC. Protein sequence: CASSLDGFGANVLTF.